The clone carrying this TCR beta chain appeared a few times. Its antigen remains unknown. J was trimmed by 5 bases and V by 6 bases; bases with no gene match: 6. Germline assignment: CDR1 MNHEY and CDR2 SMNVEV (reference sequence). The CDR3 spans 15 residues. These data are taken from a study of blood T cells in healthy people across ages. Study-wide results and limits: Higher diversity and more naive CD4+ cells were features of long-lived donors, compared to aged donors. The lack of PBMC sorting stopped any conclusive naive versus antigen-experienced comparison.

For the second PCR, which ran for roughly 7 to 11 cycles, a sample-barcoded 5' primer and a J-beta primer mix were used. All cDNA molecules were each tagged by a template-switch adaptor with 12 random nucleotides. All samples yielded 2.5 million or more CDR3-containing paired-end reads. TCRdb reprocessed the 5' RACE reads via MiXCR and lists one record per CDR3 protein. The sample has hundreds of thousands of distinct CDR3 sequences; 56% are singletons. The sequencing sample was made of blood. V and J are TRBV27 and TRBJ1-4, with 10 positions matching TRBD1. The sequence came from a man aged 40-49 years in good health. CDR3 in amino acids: CASSPRDRGNEKLFF. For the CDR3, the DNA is TGTGCCAGCAGCCCGAGGGACAGGGGAAATGAAAAACTGTTTTTT. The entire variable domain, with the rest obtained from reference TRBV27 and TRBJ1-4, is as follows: EAQVTQNPRYLITVTGKKLTVTCSQNMNHEYMSWYRQDPGLGLRQIYYSMNVEVTDKGDVPEGYKVSRKEKRNFPLILESPSPNQTSLYFCASSPRDRGNEKLFFGSGTQLSVL.